This T cell receptor beta chain is drawn from a study of regulatory T cells in long-lasting Graves disease. Stated time point: newly diagnosed GD, antithyroid drugs for less than 3 months. The TCR library was made from RNA extracted from PBMCs. Study-level points and caveats: Blood alone, not thyroid tissue, was studied. New patients shared fewer public clonotypes (over 900) than persistent patients did (fewer than 3,000). Limited samples may have lowered accuracy. Graves' patients with persistent disease showed TCR diversity lower than patients newly diagnosed.

Investigators prepared the TCR beta libraries by applying iRepertoire HTBI primers and Arm-PCR of CDR3 regions. TCRdb independently ran MiXCR on the multiplex PCR reads; one entry per CDR3 protein. The sample holds about 540,000 distinct CDR3 sequences, about 13% seen once. This clonotype was seen many times. Its antigen is currently unknown. Unmatched junction bases numbered 3, after V lost 2 bases and J lost 7 bases. This CDR3 has 14 residues. Per germline, CDR1 SGHRS and CDR2 YFSETQ. The same sample was also studied in work on T cells in Graves' hyperthyroidism and ophthalmopathy.

The specimen comprised peripheral blood mononuclear cells (PBMCs), sampled at new diagnosis, from a patient treated with antithyroid drugs. The sequence derives from a man between 25 and 39 years old with Graves disease. The chain links TRBV5-1 to TRBJ2-1; 10 nucleotides line up with TRBD2. CDR3 DNA: TGCGCCAGCAGCTTCAAGGGACTAGCGAATGAGCAGTTCTTC. It specifies CASSFKGLANEQFF. Combining the CDR3 with reference TRBV5-1 and TRBJ2-1 gives the whole variable domain KAGVTQTPRYLIKTRGQQVTLSCSPISGHRSVSWYQQTPGQGLQFLFEYFSETQRNKGNFPGRFSGRQFSNSRSEMNVSTLELGDSALYLCASSFKGLANEQFFGPGTRLTVL.